This record covers a single TCR beta chain. The data were obtained in a study of blood T cell repertoires in COVID-19. Generated by immunoSEQ multiplex PCR, the TCRdb table keeps only in-frame clones and is missing some. The sample records roughly 250,000 clones, just under 85% being singletons. The sequencing input was peripheral blood. The receptor's source is a woman of 80 years or more with acute or convalescent COVID-19.

CDR3 DNA: TGTGCCAGAACCCACGAATGGGAACCTGAGAGGGCAACTAATGAAAAACTGTTTTTT. This sequence encodes CARTHEWEPERATNEKLFF. The J gene is TRBJ1-4, the V gene TRBV5-3; D gene unclear. TRBV5-3 is identified as an open reading frame with a role that is uncertain. Trimming left V 6 bases short and J 0 bases short, with 24 bases between. The CDR3 spans 19 residues.